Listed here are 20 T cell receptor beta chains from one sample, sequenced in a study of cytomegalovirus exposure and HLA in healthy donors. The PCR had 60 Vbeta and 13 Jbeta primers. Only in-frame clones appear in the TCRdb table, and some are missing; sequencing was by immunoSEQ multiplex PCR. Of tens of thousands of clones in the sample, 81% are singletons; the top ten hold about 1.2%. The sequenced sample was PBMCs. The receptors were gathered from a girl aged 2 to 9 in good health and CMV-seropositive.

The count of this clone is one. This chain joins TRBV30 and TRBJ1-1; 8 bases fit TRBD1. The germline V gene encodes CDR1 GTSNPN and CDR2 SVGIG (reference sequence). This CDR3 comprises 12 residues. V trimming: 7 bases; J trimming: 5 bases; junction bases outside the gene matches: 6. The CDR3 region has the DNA TGTGCCTCTGACAGGGGTGGAACTGAAGCTTTCTTT. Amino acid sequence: CASDRGGTEAFF.

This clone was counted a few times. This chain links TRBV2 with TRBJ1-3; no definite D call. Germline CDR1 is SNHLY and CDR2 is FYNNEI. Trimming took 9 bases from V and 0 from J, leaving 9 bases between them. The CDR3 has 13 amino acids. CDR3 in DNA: TGTGCCAGGAAACTGTCCTCTGGAAACACCATATATTTT. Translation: CARKLSSGNTIYF.

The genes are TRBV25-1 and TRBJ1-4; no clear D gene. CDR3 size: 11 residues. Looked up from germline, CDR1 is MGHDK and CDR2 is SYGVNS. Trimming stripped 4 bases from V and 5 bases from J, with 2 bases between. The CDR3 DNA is TGTGCCAGCAGTGCGAATGAAAAACTGTTTTTT. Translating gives CASSANEKLFF.

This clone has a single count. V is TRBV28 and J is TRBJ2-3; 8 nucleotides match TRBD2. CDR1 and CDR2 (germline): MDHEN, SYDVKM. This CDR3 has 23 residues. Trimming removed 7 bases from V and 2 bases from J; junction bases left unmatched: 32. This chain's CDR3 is CASTQLTDPSSSTSGAVTDTQYF. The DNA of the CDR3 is TGTGCCAGCACCCAGTTGACGGACCCATCCTCCTCTACTAGCGGAGCCGTCACAGATACGCAGTATTTT.

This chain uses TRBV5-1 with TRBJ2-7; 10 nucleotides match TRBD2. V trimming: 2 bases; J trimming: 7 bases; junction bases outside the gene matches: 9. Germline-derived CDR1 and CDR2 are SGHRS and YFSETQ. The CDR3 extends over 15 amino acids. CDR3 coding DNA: TGCGCCAGCAGCTTTATTTCTAGCGGGAGTGAAGAGCAGTACTTC. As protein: CASSFISSGSEEQYF.

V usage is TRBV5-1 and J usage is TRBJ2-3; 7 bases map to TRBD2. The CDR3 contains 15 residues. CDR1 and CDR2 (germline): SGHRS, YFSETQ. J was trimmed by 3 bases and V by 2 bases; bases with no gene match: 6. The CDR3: CASSFGGSGTDTQYF. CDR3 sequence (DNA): TGCGCCAGCAGCTTCGGTGGTAGCGGGACAGATACGCAGTATTTT. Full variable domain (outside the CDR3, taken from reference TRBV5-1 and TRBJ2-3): KAGVTQTPRYLIKTRGQQVTLSCSPISGHRSVSWYQQTPGQGLQFLFEYFSETQRNKGNFPGRFSGRQFSNSRSEMNVSTLELGDSALYLCASSFGGSGTDTQYFGPGTRLTVL.

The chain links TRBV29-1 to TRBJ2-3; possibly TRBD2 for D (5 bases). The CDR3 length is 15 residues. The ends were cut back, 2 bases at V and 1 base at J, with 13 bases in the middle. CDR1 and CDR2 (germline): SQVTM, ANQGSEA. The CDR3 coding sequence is TGCAGCGTTGAAATCGGAGGAGGAGGCACAGATACGCAGTATTTT. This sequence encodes CSVEIGGGGTDTQYF.

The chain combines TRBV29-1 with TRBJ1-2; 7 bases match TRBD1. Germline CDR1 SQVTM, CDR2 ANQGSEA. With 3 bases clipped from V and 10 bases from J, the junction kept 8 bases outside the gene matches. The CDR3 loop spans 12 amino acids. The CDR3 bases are TGCAGCGTTGAGGACGACAGGGTTGTCTACACCTTC. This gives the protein CSVEDDRVVYTF.

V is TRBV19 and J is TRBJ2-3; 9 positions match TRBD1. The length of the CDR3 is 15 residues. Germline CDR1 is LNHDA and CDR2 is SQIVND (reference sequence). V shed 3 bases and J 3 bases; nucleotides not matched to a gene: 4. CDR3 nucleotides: TGTGCCAGTAGTATGCGGACAGGGGAGACAGATACGCAGTATTTT. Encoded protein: CASSMRTGETDTQYF.

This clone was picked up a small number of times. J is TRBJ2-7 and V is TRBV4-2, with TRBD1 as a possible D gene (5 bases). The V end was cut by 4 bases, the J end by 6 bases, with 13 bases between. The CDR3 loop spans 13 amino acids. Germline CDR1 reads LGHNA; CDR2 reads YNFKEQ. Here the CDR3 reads CASSPSTVPEQYF. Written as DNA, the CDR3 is TGTGCCAGCAGCCCCTCGACAGTCCCCGAGCAGTACTTC.

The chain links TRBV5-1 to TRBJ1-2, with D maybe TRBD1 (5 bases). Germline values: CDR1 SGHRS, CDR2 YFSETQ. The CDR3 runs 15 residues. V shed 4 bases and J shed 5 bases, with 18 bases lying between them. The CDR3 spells CASSDNDRFIYGYTF. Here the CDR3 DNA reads TGCGCCAGCAGCGATAACGACAGATTTATTTATGGCTACACCTTC.

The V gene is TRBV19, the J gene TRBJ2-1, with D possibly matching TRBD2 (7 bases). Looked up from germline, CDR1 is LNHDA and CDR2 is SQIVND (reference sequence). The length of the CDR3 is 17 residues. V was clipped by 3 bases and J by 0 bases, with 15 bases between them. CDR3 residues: CASSMGGGGSSYNEQFF. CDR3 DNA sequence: TGTGCCAGTAGTATGGGTGGGGGCGGGAGCTCCTACAATGAGCAGTTCTTC.

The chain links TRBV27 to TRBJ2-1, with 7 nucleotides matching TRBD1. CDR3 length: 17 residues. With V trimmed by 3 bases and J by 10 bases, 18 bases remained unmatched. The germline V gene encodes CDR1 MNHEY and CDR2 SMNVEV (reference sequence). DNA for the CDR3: TGTGCCAGCAGTTTCTTCCTTGACAGGGCTGGGACATGGGAGCAGTTCTTC. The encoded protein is CASSFFLDRAGTWEQFF.

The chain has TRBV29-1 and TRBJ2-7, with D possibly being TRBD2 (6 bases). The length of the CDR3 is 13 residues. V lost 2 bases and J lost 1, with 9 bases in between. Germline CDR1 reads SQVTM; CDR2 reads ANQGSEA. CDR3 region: CSVELARSYEQYF. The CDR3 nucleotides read TGCAGCGTTGAACTAGCGCGTTCCTACGAGCAGTACTTC.

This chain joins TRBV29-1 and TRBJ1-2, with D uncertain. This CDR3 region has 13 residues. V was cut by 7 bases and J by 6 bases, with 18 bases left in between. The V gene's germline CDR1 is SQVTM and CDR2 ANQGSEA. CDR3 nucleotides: TGCAGCGCTTCATTGGACCGGGGAAATGGCTACACCTTC. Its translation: CSASLDRGNGYTF.

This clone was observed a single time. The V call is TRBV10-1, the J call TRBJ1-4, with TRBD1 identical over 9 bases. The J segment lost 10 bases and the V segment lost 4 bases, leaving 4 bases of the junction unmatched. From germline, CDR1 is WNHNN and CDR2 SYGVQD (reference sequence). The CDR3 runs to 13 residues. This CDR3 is CASSATGGGKLFF. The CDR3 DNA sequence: TGCGCCAGCAGTGCGACAGGGGGTGGAAAACTGTTTTTT.

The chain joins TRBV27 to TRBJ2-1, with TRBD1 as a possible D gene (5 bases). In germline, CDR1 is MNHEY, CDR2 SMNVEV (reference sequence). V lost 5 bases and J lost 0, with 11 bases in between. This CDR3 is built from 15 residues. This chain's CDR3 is CASSIGHPSYNEQFF. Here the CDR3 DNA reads TGTGCCAGCAGTATAGGACACCCCTCCTACAATGAGCAGTTCTTC.

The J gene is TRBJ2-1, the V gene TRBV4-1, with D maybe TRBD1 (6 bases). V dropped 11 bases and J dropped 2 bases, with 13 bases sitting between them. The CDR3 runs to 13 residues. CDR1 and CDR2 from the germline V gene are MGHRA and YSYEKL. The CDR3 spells CASTGTPYNEQFF. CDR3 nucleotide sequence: TGCGCCTCGACGGGGACACCCTACAATGAGCAGTTCTTC.

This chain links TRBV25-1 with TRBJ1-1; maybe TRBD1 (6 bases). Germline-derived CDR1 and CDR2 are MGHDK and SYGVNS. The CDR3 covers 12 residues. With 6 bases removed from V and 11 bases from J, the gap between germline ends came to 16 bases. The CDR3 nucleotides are TGTGCCAGCAGCCACGGGGGGGCGCCGGCTTTCTTT. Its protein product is CASSHGGAPAFF.

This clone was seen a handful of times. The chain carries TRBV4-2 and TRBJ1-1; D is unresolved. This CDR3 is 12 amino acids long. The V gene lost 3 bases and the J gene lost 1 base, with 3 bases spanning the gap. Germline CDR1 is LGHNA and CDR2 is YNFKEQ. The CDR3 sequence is CASSHQNTEAFF. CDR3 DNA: TGTGCCAGCAGCCACCAGAACACTGAAGCTTTCTTT.